These 10 T cell receptor beta chains originate from one sample sequenced in a study of T cells after yellow fever vaccination. In TCRdb, the 5' RACE reads were re-called with MiXCR into one record per CDR3 protein. The repertoire holds just over 250,000 distinct CDR3 sequences, with roughly 5.2% as singletons. Sequencing was performed on CD4+ T cells sorted from PBMCs, taken on the day of the yellow fever booster vaccination. The receptors here all came from a man between 18 and 29 years old who received the YFV17D yellow fever vaccine.

The rearrangement uses TRBV7-2 and TRBJ2-5, with TRBD1 as a possible D gene (6 bases). V lost 3 bases to trimming and J lost 0 bases, with 8 bases between them. The CDR3 has 14 amino acids. Germline V gene sequence: CDR1 SGHTA, CDR2 FQGNSA. CDR3 loop: CASSFDRYQETQYF. The CDR3 bases are TGTGCCAGCAGCTTTGACAGGTACCAAGAGACCCAGTACTTC.

CDR3 residues: CASSSTSGGTGYTF. The CDR3 nucleotides read TGCGCCAGCAGCTCGACTTCGGGGGGTACTGGCTACACCTTC. The rearrangement uses TRBV5-1 and TRBJ1-2, with D perhaps matching TRBD1 (5 bases). CDR3 length equals 14 residues. The ends were cut back, 3 bases at V and 7 bases at J, with 16 bases in the middle. Germline values: CDR1 SGHRS, CDR2 YFSETQ.

The CDR3: CASSLNTGTGLNYEQYF. For the CDR3, the DNA is TGTGCCAGCAGCTTAAATACCGGGACAGGGCTTAACTACGAGCAGTACTTC. This chain connects TRBV7-2 to TRBJ2-7, with TRBD1 matching 9 bases. Trimming cost V 2 bases and J 3 bases; bases outside gene matches: 11. Per germline, CDR1 SGHTA and CDR2 FQGNSA. The CDR3 is made up of 17 amino acids.

This clonotype was observed a handful of times. This rearrangement joins TRBV2 to TRBJ1-1; 8 nucleotides align to TRBD1. Germline CDR1 and CDR2: SNHLY and FYNNEI. The V segment lost 6 bases and the J segment 3 bases; nucleotides outside the gene matches: 3. The CDR3 sequence is 13 residues long. DNA of the CDR3: TGTGCCAGCAGGAACAGGGGGGACACTGAAGCTTTCTTT. Its protein is CASRNRGDTEAFF.

This clonotype was detected a few times. V gene TRBV7-6 combines with J gene TRBJ2-7; 10 positions match TRBD2. Germline loops: CDR1 SGHVS, CDR2 FNYEAQ. This CDR3 contains 16 residues. V lost 4 bases to trimming and J lost 4 bases; unmatched junction nucleotides: 10. CDR3 region: CASSSSGGPPGYEQYF. For the CDR3, the DNA is TGTGCCAGCAGCTCTAGCGGGGGCCCCCCTGGGTACGAGCAGTACTTC.

V is TRBV4-3 and J is TRBJ2-7; D may be TRBD1 (6 bases). CDR1 LGHNA and CDR2 YSLEER come from the germline V gene. The CDR3 is 14 residues long. Trimming removed 1 base at V and 0 bases at J, with 7 bases between. CDR3 amino acids: CASSQGQASYEQYV. In DNA, the CDR3 is TGCGCCAGCAGCCAAGGACAGGCCTCCTACGAGCAGTACGTC.

This clonotype was seen more than once but under ten times. V gene TRBV12-3 or TRBV12-4 combines with J gene TRBJ1-5; no firm D call. This CDR3 is 16 amino acids long. V was clipped by 4 bases and J by 1 base, with 14 bases between them. The CDR3 spells CASSSRREGSNQPQHF. The CDR3 nucleotides are TGTGCCAGCAGTTCCCGGAGGGAAGGGAGCAATCAGCCCCAGCATTTT.

DNA of the CDR3: TGTGCCAGCGAGACATGGGCAGAAAACACTGAAGCTTTCTTT. Translation: CASETWAENTEAFF. This chain joins TRBV7-8 and TRBJ1-1; D call uncertain. CDR1 SGHVS and CDR2 FQNEAQ come from the germline V gene. Trimming shortened V by 8 bases and J by 2 bases, and 15 bases separated the two germline ends. This CDR3 spans 14 amino acids.

This clonotype was counted only a few times. The chain joins TRBV5-1 to TRBJ2-2, with D perhaps matching TRBD2 (5 bases). V was clipped by 0 bases and J by 4 bases, with 10 bases between them. Looked up from germline, CDR1 is SGHRS and CDR2 is YFSETQ. There are 15 residues in the CDR3. The CDR3 region has the DNA TGCGCCAGCAGCTTGGTTTTCGAGGGCACCGGGGAGCTGTTTTTT. Protein sequence: CASSLVFEGTGELFF.

The V and J genes are TRBV7-9 and TRBJ1-1; unclear D gene. V was cut by 1 base and J by 4 bases, with 4 bases left in between. CDR1 is SEHNR, CDR2 FQNEAQ, per germline (reference sequence). This CDR3 is built from 12 residues. The CDR3 loop reads CASSLGPTEAFF. The CDR3 DNA sequence: TGTGCCAGCAGCTTAGGGCCCACTGAAGCTTTCTTT.